The next 26 T cell receptor beta chains were all read from a single sample in a study of chemoradiotherapy in HPV16-positive cancers. Sequencing was performed with immunoSEQ multiplex PCR; in TCRdb, only in-frame clones are kept and a portion is missing. The table lists about 2,300 clones, about two thirds of them singletons, with around 27% in the top ten. Sequenced material: tumor tissue, taken from a patient who underwent chemoradiotherapy. These receptors came from a human donor with HPV-associated anogenital cancer.

The sample holds a few counts of this clone. The chain uses TRBV6-1 and TRBJ1-4; 7 bases align to TRBD1. Germline trimming cut 5 bases from V and 6 bases from J; bases unmatched to any gene: 9. This CDR3 has 15 amino acids. The germline V gene encodes CDR1 MNHNS and CDR2 SASEGT. CDR3 nucleotides: TGTGCCAGCAGTCCTCAGGGGGGTTCATATGAAAAACTGTTTTTT. Its protein product is CASSPQGGSYEKLFF.

The chain couples TRBV6-1 to TRBJ2-7; D may correspond to TRBD1 or TRBD2 (5 bases each). Germline-derived CDR1 and CDR2 are MNHNS and SASEGT. Trimming took off 0 bases at V and 5 bases at J, with 11 bases between the two ends. The CDR3 is 14 residues long. This CDR3 is CASSEAWGRDEQYF. CDR3 bases: TGTGCCAGCAGTGAAGCATGGGGACGGGACGAGCAGTACTTC.

The genes are TRBV6-5 and TRBJ1-2; a weak D match, TRBD1 (5 bases). The CDR3 runs to 12 residues. V was trimmed by 10 bases and J by 7 bases, leaving 16 bases between them. In germline, CDR1 is MNHEY, CDR2 SVGAGI. Written as DNA, the CDR3 is TGTGCCACCAGGGAGGGCCAGGGTGGCTACACCTTC. It yields the protein CATREGQGGYTF.

This chain joins TRBV15 and TRBJ1-5, with TRBD1 matching 7 bases. The length of the CDR3 is 15 residues. J lost 6 bases, V lost 4 bases, and 9 bases had no gene match. Germline V gene data show CDR1 as LNHNV and CDR2 as YYDKDF (reference sequence). DNA of the CDR3: TGTGCCACCAGCACCCGACAGGGAAGGAGTCAGCCCCAGCATTTT. Its translation: CATSTRQGRSQPQHF.

This clone was observed a single time. A read error may produce the germline difference seen at one junction end. The genes are TRBV29-1 and TRBJ2-2; 8 bases fit TRBD1. Germline V CDR1 and CDR2: SQVTM, ANQGSEA. The CDR3 has 14 amino acids. The CDR3 sequence is CSVRTGSNTGEPFF. The CDR3 nucleotides are TGCAGCGTTCGGACAGGGTCGAACACCGGGGAGCCGTTTTTT.

The gene calls are TRBV5-6 and TRBJ1-5; 10 bases agree with TRBD1. This CDR3 spans 17 amino acids. The J segment lost 1 base and the V segment lost 1 base, leaving 5 bases of the junction unmatched. CDR1 is SGHDT, CDR2 YYEEEE, per germline. CDR3 nucleotides: TGTGCCAGCAGCTTGTTGACGGGACAGGGGAGCAATCAGCCCCAGCATTTT. It is translated as CASSLLTGQGSNQPQHF.

The V gene is TRBV19, the J gene TRBJ1-6, with a tentative D call TRBD1 (6 bases). Per the germline V gene, CDR1 is LNHDA and CDR2 is SQIVND (reference sequence). The V gene lost 5 bases and the J gene lost 5 bases, with 13 bases spanning the gap. The length of the CDR3 is 15 residues. This chain's CDR3 is CASSQRGGDNSPLHF. The CDR3 bases are TGTGCCAGTAGTCAGAGAGGGGGGGATAATTCACCCCTCCACTTT.

The chain is built from TRBV5-5 and TRBJ2-3; D not resolved. The CDR3 runs 12 residues. The ends were cut back, 0 bases at V and 8 bases at J, with 7 bases in the middle. Germline CDR1 SGHKS, CDR2 YYEKEE (reference sequence). The CDR3 sequence is CASSLVAGTQYF. Here the CDR3 DNA reads TGTGCCAGCAGCTTGGTAGCTGGTACGCAGTATTTT.

Relative to its sample, this clone is large. The V gene is TRBV19, the J gene TRBJ1-1; TRBD1 matches 8 bases. The CDR3 sequence is 16 residues long. Germline CDR1 LNHDA, CDR2 SQIVND (reference sequence). V gave up 5 bases and J gave up 0 bases; unmatched junction bases: 8. CDR3 residues: CASSPYRGTMNTEAFF. In DNA, the CDR3 is TGTGCCAGTAGTCCATACAGGGGGACGATGAACACTGAAGCTTTCTTT.

This clone is classed as medium-sized. This chain connects TRBV5-6 to TRBJ1-3; D is uncertain. There are 16 residues in the CDR3. The V and J ends lost 2 bases and 4 bases respectively, with 16 bases between them. The germline V gene has CDR1 SGHDT and CDR2 YYEEEE. For the CDR3, the DNA is TGTGCCAGCAGCTTTCGACACAGCCTACACGGAAACACCATATATTTT. It codes for CASSFRHSLHGNTIYF.

The rearrangement links TRBV27 to TRBJ2-1; 7 positions agree with TRBD2. CDR1 is MNHEY and CDR2 is SMNVEV in the germline V gene (reference sequence). The ends lost 3 bases at V and 11 bases at J; junction bases unmatched: 7. CDR3 length: 13 residues. CDR3 DNA: TGTGCCAGCAGTTTCCCACGAGCGGGACAGCAGTTCTTC. This translates into CASSFPRAGQQFF.

The chain carries TRBV5-1 and TRBJ2-7, with D maybe TRBD1 (5 bases). Trimming removed 2 bases from V and 4 bases from J, with 13 bases in between. Looked up from germline, CDR1 is SGHRS and CDR2 is YFSETQ. CDR3 size: 14 residues. CDR3 residues: CASSLRQGGYEQYF. In DNA form, the CDR3 reads TGCGCCAGCAGCTTACGGCAGGGTGGTTACGAGCAGTACTTC.

V gene TRBV5-4 combines with J gene TRBJ1-1; the D gene is possibly TRBD1 (5 bases). CDR3 length: 15 amino acids. From germline, CDR1 is SGHNT and CDR2 YYREEE (reference sequence). The V and J ends lost 3 bases and 1 base respectively, with 13 bases between them. The CDR3 DNA sequence: TGTGCCAGCAGCTGGGGGAAGGGCGAGAACACTGAAGCTTTCTTT. This codes for CASSWGKGENTEAFF.

J is TRBJ1-1 and V is TRBV27, with D uncertain. With 5 bases removed from V and 7 bases from J, the gap between germline ends came to 20 bases. CDR3 length equals 15 residues. CDR1 is MNHEY, CDR2 SMNVEV, per germline (reference sequence). CDR3 DNA: TGTGCCAGCAGTCCGAGGGCCGTCCTCCGAATTGAAGCTTTCTTT. Translating gives CASSPRAVLRIEAFF.

V and J are TRBV20-1 and TRBJ2-5; D is unclear. Germline CDR1 and CDR2: DFQATT and SNEGSKA (reference sequence). CDR3 length equals 10 residues. V was pared by 0 bases and J by 8 bases, with 4 bases between. The CDR3 region is CSARDSTQYF. In DNA, the CDR3 is TGCAGTGCTAGAGATAGTACCCAGTACTTC.

V and J are TRBV16 and TRBJ1-3; D remains ambiguous. V gave up 2 bases and J gave up 0 bases, with 5 bases separating them. From germline, CDR1 is KGHSY and CDR2 FQNENV. This CDR3 comprises 14 residues. The CDR3 sequence is CASSQQFSGNTIYF. In DNA form, the CDR3 reads TGTGCCAGCAGCCAACAGTTCTCTGGAAACACCATATATTTT.

V usage is TRBV19 and J usage is TRBJ2-6; 9 bases agree with TRBD1. Germline CDR1 and CDR2: LNHDA and SQIVND (reference sequence). J was trimmed by 0 bases and V by 3 bases; bases with no gene match: 15. CDR3 size: 21 residues. CDR3 in DNA: TGTGCCAGTAGTATTGGTTTTGGGACAGGGTATCCGGGCTCTGGGGCCAACGTCCTGACTTTC. Its protein is CASSIGFGTGYPGSGANVLTF.

The chain combines TRBV6-5 with TRBJ1-5, with D perhaps TRBD1 (6 bases). Germline CDR1 is MNHEY and CDR2 is SVGAGI. The CDR3 is 15 residues long. V dropped 4 bases and J dropped 0 bases, with 10 bases sitting between them. The CDR3 nucleotides are TGTGCCAGCAGTTTCGACAGGAATAGCAATCAGCCCCAGCATTTT. Translated: CASSFDRNSNQPQHF.

The gene calls are TRBV6-6 and TRBJ2-7; 7 bases fit TRBD1. There are 13 residues in the CDR3. Germline CDR1 MNHNY, CDR2 SVGAGI (reference sequence). Trimming cost V 10 bases and J 1 base; bases outside gene matches: 7. The CDR3 protein is CATWTGRSYEQYV. CDR3 nucleotide sequence: TGTGCCACTTGGACAGGTCGATCCTACGAGCAGTACGTC.

A few counts support this clone. The chain has TRBV18 and TRBJ2-5, with 11 nucleotides matching TRBD2. The length of the CDR3 is 18 residues. Trimming cost V 4 bases and J 5 bases; bases outside gene matches: 15. The germline gives CDR1 KGHSH, CDR2 LQKENI. The CDR3 nucleotides are TGTGCCAGCTCACTATATGGGACTAGCGGCCATGCTTGGGAGACCCAGTACTTC. Its translation: CASSLYGTSGHAWETQYF.

The chain carries TRBV7-2 and TRBJ1-1, with 9 positions matching TRBD1. CDR3 length: 19 residues. CDR1 SGHTA and CDR2 FQGNSA come from the germline V gene. With V trimmed by 3 bases and J by 3 bases, 17 bases remained unmatched. CDR3 amino acids: CASSFRGLNRDRVHTEAFF. Here the CDR3 DNA reads TGTGCCAGCAGCTTTAGGGGATTAAACCGGGACAGGGTACACACTGAAGCTTTCTTT.

This clone has only a few counts. This sequence joins TRBV13 and TRBJ2-7, with D perhaps TRBD1 (6 bases). The germline gives CDR1 PRHDT, CDR2 FYEKMQ (reference sequence). Trimming took off 4 bases at V and 10 bases at J, with 14 bases between the two ends. The CDR3 runs to 12 residues. CDR3 region: CASSYTGLEQYF. The DNA of the CDR3 is TGTGCCAGCAGCTATACAGGGTTAGAACAGTACTTC.

The chain combines TRBV5-4 with TRBJ2-7, with D possibly being TRBD1 or TRBD2 (5 bases each). This CDR3 comprises 14 residues. The germline gives CDR1 SGHNT, CDR2 YYREEE (reference sequence). V was pared by 5 bases and J by 2 bases, with 14 bases between. Here the CDR3 reads CASSNRDGTYEQYV. The CDR3 DNA sequence: TGTGCCAGCAGTAATCGGGACGGAACCTACGAGCAGTACGTC.

The V and J genes are TRBV5-1 and TRBJ2-2, with 9 positions matching TRBD2. Trimming took 4 bases from V and 3 from J; bases not matched to a gene: 4. CDR3 length equals 15 residues. Germline values: CDR1 SGHRS, CDR2 YFSETQ. This CDR3 reads CASSQVAGDTGELFF. CDR3 DNA: TGCGCCAGCAGCCAAGTAGCGGGAGACACCGGGGAGCTGTTTTTT.

The CDR3 sequence: CASSQVPDTQYF. As DNA, the CDR3 is TGTGCCAGCAGCCAAGTCCCAGATACGCAGTATTTT. The chain has TRBV19 and TRBJ2-3; D call uncertain. This CDR3 is 12 amino acids long. The germline V gene encodes CDR1 LNHDA and CDR2 SQIVND (reference sequence). V lost 9 bases to trimming and J lost 4 bases, with 11 bases between them.

This clone has more than one count but fewer than ten. The V and J genes are TRBV5-1 and TRBJ1-2, with D unclear. Germline CDR1 SGHRS, CDR2 YFSETQ. The V and J ends lost 0 bases and 2 bases respectively, with 8 bases between them. There are 14 residues in the CDR3. The CDR3 DNA sequence: TGCGCCAGCAGCTTGGAAGGGATGAACTATGGCTACACCTTC. Amino acid sequence: CASSLEGMNYGYTF.